This is a list of T cell receptor beta chains from one sample in a study of blood T cell repertoires in COVID-19. Generated by immunoSEQ multiplex PCR, the TCRdb table keeps only in-frame clones and is missing some. The profile shows 150,000 to 200,000 clones, roughly 84% of them singletons. The material sequenced was PBMCs or T cells enriched from blood (not recorded which). These receptors originate from a man aged 60 to 75 who had recovered from COVID-19. CDR3s include the opening cysteine and the closing phenylalanine or tryptophan. Each record gives: clone size, V gene, D gene, J gene, CDR3 protein, CDR3 DNA. A D gene is named only where the DNA matches it firmly. The size of a clone is reported for some rows only, either as once, few or many, or as a class for expanded clones.

abundance: few
v_gene: TRBV5-5
d_gene: .
j_gene: TRBJ1-1
CDR3aa: CASSFGTSPEAFF
CDR3nt: TGTGCCAGCAGCTTTGGGACTTCCCCTGAAGCTTTCTTT

abundance: .
v_gene: TRBV5-1
d_gene: TRBD1
j_gene: TRBJ2-5
CDR3aa: CASSGGQGINQETQYF
CDR3nt: TGCGCCAGCAGCGGCGGACAGGGGATTAACCAAGAGACCCAGTACTTC

abundance: .
v_gene: TRBV29-1
d_gene: .
j_gene: TRBJ2-7
CDR3aa: CSVAQGGYEQYF
CDR3nt: TGCAGCGTGGCGCAGGGGGGCTACGAGCAGTACTTC

abundance: .
v_gene: TRBV6-5
d_gene: TRBD1
j_gene: TRBJ1-5
CDR3aa: CASSIDRGGNQPQHF
CDR3nt: TGTGCCAGCAGTATTGACAGGGGGGGAAATCAGCCCCAGCATTTT

abundance: .
v_gene: TRBV4-1
d_gene: .
j_gene: TRBJ1-3
CDR3aa: CASSQLQLISGNTIYF
CDR3nt: TGCGCCAGCAGCCAGCTACAGCTCATTTCTGGAAACACCATATATTTT

abundance: .
v_gene: TRBV5-1
d_gene: .
j_gene: TRBJ2-7
CDR3aa: CASSLVGGLGNEQYF
CDR3nt: TGCGCCAGCAGCTTGGTTGGGGGCCTCGGAAACGAGCAGTACTTC

abundance: .
v_gene: TRBV9
d_gene: .
j_gene: TRBJ2-3
CDR3aa: CASSVRGSGADTQYF
CDR3nt: TGTGCCAGCAGCGTAAGAGGTTCGGGGGCAGATACGCAGTATTTT

abundance: .
v_gene: TRBV15
d_gene: .
j_gene: TRBJ1-3
CDR3aa: CATSRGGQGNTIYF
CDR3nt: TGTGCCACCAGCAGAGGTGGGCAGGGAAACACCATATATTTT

abundance: .
v_gene: TRBV27
d_gene: TRBD1
j_gene: TRBJ1-4
CDR3aa: CASSIQGADEKLFF
CDR3nt: TGTGCCAGCAGTATACAGGGGGCGGATGAAAAACTGTTTTTT

abundance: .
v_gene: TRBV5-1
d_gene: .
j_gene: TRBJ2-5
CDR3aa: CASSLGLGGSGTIQETQYF
CDR3nt: TGCGCCAGCAGCTTGGGACTCGGAGGCAGTGGCACGATCCAAGAGACCCAGTACTTC

abundance: .
v_gene: TRBV10-2
d_gene: TRBD1
j_gene: TRBJ1-5
CDR3aa: CASSLGTGRNQPQHF
CDR3nt: TGCGCCAGCAGTCTGGGGACAGGCCGCAATCAGCCCCAGCATTTT

abundance: .
v_gene: TRBV3-1/TRBV3-2
d_gene: TRBD1
j_gene: TRBJ1-1
CDR3aa: CASSQSGQGNTEAFF
CDR3nt: TGTGCCAGCAGCCAATCGGGACAGGGGAACACTGAAGCTTTCTTT